A selection of T cell receptor beta chains follows, all from one sample in a study of blood T cell repertoires in COVID-19. Method: immunoSEQ multiplex PCR; TCRdb's copy keeps in-frame clones and lacks some. The sample yields around 140,000 clones, 60% to 85% seen once. Sequencing was performed on peripheral blood. Every receptor here comes from a woman aged 60-75 years with acute or convalescent COVID-19. CDR3s include the opening cysteine and the closing phenylalanine or tryptophan. A D gene is named only where the DNA matches it firmly. Clone sizes are given selectively: once, few, many, or a class where the clone is expanded.

d_call j_call clone_size v_call cdr3_aa cdr3_nt
TRBD1 TRBJ1-2 - TRBV28 CASSPGQANYGYTF TGTGCCAGCAGTCCAGGACAGGCTAACTATGGCTACACCTTC
TRBD1 TRBJ2-1 - TRBV28 CASSRGQGGHEQFF TGTGCCAGCAGTAGGGGACAGGGGGGGCATGAGCAGTTCTTC
- TRBJ1-4 - TRBV28 CASRGTGGRNEKLFF TGTGCCAGCAGGGGTACGGGGGGCCGTAATGAAAAACTGTTTTTT
TRBD2 TRBJ2-5 - TRBV19 CASRRTSGGETQYF TGTGCCAGTAGGAGGACTAGCGGGGGGGAGACCCAGTACTTC
- TRBJ2-3 - TRBV28 CASSPSGLLTDTQYF TGTGCCAGCAGTCCCAGCGGGCTACTCACAGATACGCAGTATTTT
- TRBJ2-4 - TRBV7-2 CASSLVGGQFKNIQYF TGTGCCAGCAGCTTAGTCGGGGGGCAGTTCAAAAACATTCAGTACTTC
TRBD1 TRBJ1-1 few TRBV5-3 CARSNEDRVETEAFF TGTGCCAGAAGCAACGAGGACAGGGTAGAGACTGAAGCTTTCTTT
- TRBJ2-3 few TRBV3-1/TRBV3-2 CASSQAGGTTDTQYF TGTGCCAGCAGCCAAGCGGGCGGGACCACAGATACGCAGTATTTT
TRBD1 TRBJ1-2 - TRBV28 CASTLQGALYGYTF TGTGCCAGCACGCTACAGGGGGCCCTCTATGGCTACACCTTC
TRBD1 TRBJ2-3 - TRBV5-1 CASRPLRTGGPDTQYF TGCGCCAGCCGTCCCCTCCGGACAGGGGGCCCAGATACGCAGTATTTT
- TRBJ2-7 once TRBV10-3 CAISSTAGSEQYF TGTGCCATCAGTTCGACTGCCGGGTCCGAGCAGTACTTC
TRBD2 TRBJ2-1 - TRBV10-3 CAIRPSGTDNEQFF TGTGCCATCAGGCCCAGCGGGACCGACAATGAGCAGTTCTTC
- TRBJ2-7 - TRBV15 CATSRSASGISSYEQYF TGTGCCACCAGCAGGTCGGCCTCCGGGATCAGCTCCTACGAGCAGTACTTC
TRBD2 TRBJ2-3 - TRBV6-1 CASSEGLAGETDTQYF TGTGCCAGCAGTGAGGGACTAGCGGGAGAAACAGATACGCAGTATTTT
- TRBJ2-1 - TRBV24-1 CATSDFQGSQFF TGTGCCACCAGTGATTTCCAGGGGTCCCAGTTCTTC
TRBD1 TRBJ2-7 - TRBV7-6 CASSLAPDRGNYEQYF TGTGCCAGCAGCTTAGCCCCGGACAGGGGGAACTACGAGCAGTACTTC
TRBD1 TRBJ2-5 - TRBV28 CASATGQGHSGVETQYF TGTGCCAGCGCCACCGGACAGGGGCATTCTGGAGTGGAGACCCAGTACTTC
- TRBJ2-1 few TRBV2 CAAKRGYNEQFF TGTGCCGCCAAGAGAGGCTACAATGAGCAGTTCTTC
- TRBJ1-1 - TRBV3-1/TRBV3-2 CASSQGLGRQNTEAFF TGTGCCAGCAGCCAAGGACTAGGCAGGCAGAACACTGAAGCTTTCTTT
- TRBJ2-5 - TRBV5-4 CASSLGQGLWETQYF TGTGCCAGCAGCTTGGGTCAGGGTTTATGGGAGACCCAGTACTTC
TRBD2 TRBJ2-1 once TRBV10-3 CAISGGSGSSYNEQFF TGTGCCATCAGTGGGGGTAGCGGGAGCTCCTACAATGAGCAGTTCTTC
- TRBJ1-2 few TRBV30 CAWSLGQPARGYTF TGTGCCTGGAGTCTTGGGCAGCCGGCGAGAGGCTACACCTTC
TRBD1 TRBJ1-5 - TRBV19 CASSATGESNQPQHF TGTGCCAGTAGTGCGACAGGGGAGAGCAATCAGCCCCAGCATTTT
TRBD1 TRBJ2-5 - TRBV18 CASSRQGSQETQYF TGTGCCAGCTCACGACAGGGGTCCCAAGAGACCCAGTACTTC
TRBD2 TRBJ2-1 - TRBV19 CASNGLAGVSEQFF TGTGCCAGTAACGGACTAGCGGGAGTAAGTGAGCAGTTCTTC
TRBD1 TRBJ2-2 once TRBV11-2 CASSQRDRLTGELFF TGTGCCAGCAGCCAACGGGACAGGCTGACCGGGGAGCTGTTTTTT
- TRBJ1-5 - TRBV19 CASSIIGQFNQPQHF TGTGCCAGTAGTATAATAGGACAGTTTAATCAGCCCCAGCATTTT
- TRBJ1-1 - TRBV7-9 CASSLMSLEEAFF TGTGCCAGCAGCCTTATGTCGTTGGAGGAAGCTTTCTTT
- TRBJ1-1 few TRBV19 CASSMGGTEAFF TGTGCCAGTAGTATGGGAGGAACTGAAGCTTTCTTT